The 3 T cell receptor beta chains below were found in one sample sequenced in a study of cytomegalovirus exposure and HLA in healthy donors. Amplification used 60 Vbeta primers and 13 Jbeta primers. Clones were sequenced by immunoSEQ multiplex PCR, and TCRdb holds only the in-frame ones, with some missing. The sample has some 130,000 clones, approximately 80% seen once; the top ten hold around 2.2%. Sequenced: PBMCs. Receptors were obtained from a man aged 25-40 years in good health and CMV-seronegative.

V is TRBV6-5 and J is TRBJ2-7; 13 bases map to TRBD2. Trimming at V came to 5 bases and at J to 0 bases, leaving 1 base not matched to a gene. The germline CDR1 and CDR2 sequences are MNHEY and SVGAGI. The CDR3 length is 15 residues. Here the CDR3 DNA reads TGTGCCAGCAGTAGGACTAGCGGGAGCTCCTACGAGCAGTACTTC. Translating it yields CASSRTSGSSYEQYF.

The chain uses TRBV30 and TRBJ1-4; D not certain. Trimming left V 0 bases short and J 6 bases short, with 8 bases between. From germline, CDR1 is GTSNPN and CDR2 SVGIG (reference sequence). The CDR3 sequence is 13 residues long. The CDR3 DNA reads TGTGCCTGGAGTGTACGCGTCGATGAAAAACTGTTTTTT. Amino acids: CAWSVRVDEKLFF.

V is TRBV28 and J is TRBJ2-2; 7 bases fit TRBD1. This CDR3 has 15 residues. The ends lost 6 bases at V and 5 bases at J; junction bases unmatched: 9. Germline V gene data show CDR1 as MDHEN and CDR2 as SYDVKM. The CDR3 coding sequence is TGTGCCAGCAGACTACAGGGGTCGGGAACCGGGGAGCTGTTTTTT. Translating gives CASRLQGSGTGELFF.